This T cell receptor (beta chain) was identified in a study of shared clonotypes between healthy human individuals. Study at large: Donors were two women and a few men aged 18 to 49.

Only Caucasian adults living in Nashville, Tennessee served as donors. The CDR3 extends over 14 amino acids. Trimming removed 5 bases from V and 0 bases from J, with 10 bases in between. The germline gives CDR1 KGHSH, CDR2 LQKENI. Profiled with immunoSEQ multiplex PCR; TCRdb holds only in-frame clones, not every one. The table includes 2 million to 2.5 million clones, roughly 93% detected once. Specimen: naive CD4+ T cells from PBMCs. Noted subset: CD45RA+ positively selected. The chain employs TRBV18 and TRBJ1-1; D is uncertain. The TCR was taken from a man aged 18 to 29 in good health. Some clones in this sample may be carry-over from other donors' samples. The CDR3 DNA sequence: TGTGCCAGCTCAGCGGGTCAAATGAACACTGAAGCTTTCTTT. Its translation is CASSAGQMNTEAFF.